This T cell receptor (beta chain) stems from a study of cytomegalovirus exposure and HLA in healthy donors. Study information: An early data release held some 89 million unique TCRs from HLA-typed donors.

Study outcomes and limitations: In vitro data verified three CMV-associated chains as specific for CMV antigens. Among TCR sequences, most were rare, though some public TCRs appeared in many donors. It has been reported that TCR beta sequences accurately predicted the HLA-A and HLA-B alleles of most subjects.

Regarding this clone: Its antigen is unidentified.

Germline CDR1 is MDHEN and CDR2 is SYDVKM. There are 15 residues in the CDR3. The V gene lost 5 bases and the J gene lost 1 base, with 13 bases spanning the gap. PCR was performed using 60 Vbeta and 13 Jbeta primers. The protocol was immunoSEQ multiplex PCR, while the TCRdb copy is restricted to in-frame clones and leaves out a portion. The sample consists of 130,000 or so clones, 77% of them appearing once. Material for sequencing was PBMCs. The clonotype originates from a woman aged 60-75 years in good health and CMV-seronegative. The chain links TRBV28 to TRBJ2-3; D is uncertain. The DNA of the CDR3 is TGTGCCAGCAGTCCCATAGAACTTGGCACAGATACGCAGTATTTT. As protein: CASSPIELGTDTQYF.